This TCR beta chain is drawn from a study of neurological immune-mediated disorders. Study-level findings and limits: Across subjects, no CDR3 amino acid sequence appeared in expanded clones of more than one subject, a finding that suggested private repertoires in all groups.

Via MiXCR, TCRdb re-called the 5' RACE reads, giving one row per CDR3 protein. The repertoire consists of about 76,000 distinct CDR3 sequences, with about a sixth occurring once and the leading ten covering over 15%. Many counts were recorded for this clonotype. Antigen specificity is unknown. The CDR3 covers 15 residues. V lost 1 base, J lost 2 bases, and 11 bases lay in between. This TCR derives from a woman in her thirties or forties in good health. What was sequenced was PBMCs. The J gene is TRBJ1-2, the V gene TRBV12-3 or TRBV12-4; no definite D call. Written as DNA, the CDR3 is TGTGCCAGCAGTTTAGGGCAGGTGACAAACTATGGCTACACCTTC. This codes for CASSLGQVTNYGYTF.